This TCR beta chain appears in the sequencing data of a study of blood T cell repertoires in COVID-19. Study information: Researchers got acute and convalescent COVID-19 samples from the United States, Italy and Spain.

The assay was immunoSEQ multiplex PCR, and TCRdb's table has in-frame clones only and misses some. The repertoire consists of roughly 260,000 clones, with about 89% occurring once and the leading ten covering approximately 9.8%. This receptor was identified in a man aged 35-49 years who had recovered from COVID-19. The sample consisted of peripheral blood.

CDR3 nucleotides: TGTGCCAGCAGCCGGGCAGGGAGCAATCAGCCCCAGCATTTT. Translation: CASSRAGSNQPQHF. The V and J genes are TRBV7-9 and TRBJ1-5; possible D gene TRBD1, 5 bases. The CDR3 totals 14 residues. Germline assignment: CDR1 SEHNR and CDR2 FQNEAQ (reference sequence). Deletions cut 5 bases from V and 1 base from J, with 9 bases between.